This entry concerns a single T cell receptor (beta chain). Its target is not known. Germline trimming cut 6 bases from V and 14 bases from J; bases unmatched to any gene: 7. The CDR3 covers 11 residues. Germline V gene lookup returns CDR1 SNHLY and CDR2 FYNNEI. Profiling relied on immunoSEQ multiplex PCR, and the TCRdb table lists in-frame clones only, not all of them. Among some 310,000 clones listed, roughly 79% were seen once. This record comes from a study of cytotoxic CD8 clonotypes in ibrutinib-treated CLL. Study-level points and caveats: The public clonotypes identified were infrequent and showed contraction or stability on treatment. At baseline, clonality was higher than in age-matched healthy donors and correlated with CD8+ counts.

The V and J genes are TRBV2 and TRBJ1-1, with 9 bases that match TRBD1. The sequence was obtained from a human donor with chronic lymphocytic leukemia. Sequenced material: PBMCs, taken before ibrutinib treatment. This chain's CDR3 is CASRDRGDEFF. In DNA, the CDR3 is TGTGCCAGCAGAGACAGGGGGGACGAATTCTTT.